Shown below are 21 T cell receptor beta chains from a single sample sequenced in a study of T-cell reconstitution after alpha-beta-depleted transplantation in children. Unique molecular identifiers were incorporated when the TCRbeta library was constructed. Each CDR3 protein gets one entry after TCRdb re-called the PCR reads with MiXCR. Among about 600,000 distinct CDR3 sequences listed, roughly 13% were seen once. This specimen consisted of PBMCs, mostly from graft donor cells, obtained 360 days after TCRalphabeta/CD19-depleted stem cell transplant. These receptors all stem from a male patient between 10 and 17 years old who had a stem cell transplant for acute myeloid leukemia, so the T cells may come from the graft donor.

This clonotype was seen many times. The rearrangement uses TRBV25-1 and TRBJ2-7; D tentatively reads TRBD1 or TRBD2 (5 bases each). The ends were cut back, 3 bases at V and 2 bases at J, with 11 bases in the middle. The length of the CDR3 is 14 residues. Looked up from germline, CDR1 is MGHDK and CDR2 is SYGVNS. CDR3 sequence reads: CASSDGGTTYEQYF. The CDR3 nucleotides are TGTGCCAGCAGTGATGGTGGGACCACCTACGAGCAGTACTTC.

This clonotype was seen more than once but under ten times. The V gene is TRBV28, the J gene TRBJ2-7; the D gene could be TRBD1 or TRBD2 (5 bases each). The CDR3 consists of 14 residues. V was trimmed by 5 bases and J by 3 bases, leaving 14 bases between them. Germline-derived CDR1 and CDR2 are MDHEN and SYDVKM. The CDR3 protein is CASSGPGTDYEQYF. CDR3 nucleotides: TGTGCCAGCAGTGGGCCCGGGACCGACTACGAGCAGTACTTC.

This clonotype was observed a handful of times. The CDR3 coding sequence is TGTGCCAGCAGTTTGACAGGGAATAGCAATCAGCCCCAGCATTTT. It translates to CASSLTGNSNQPQHF. The chain combines TRBV6-5 with TRBJ1-5, with 7 bases identical to TRBD1. CDR1 is MNHEY, CDR2 SVGAGI, per germline. The CDR3 covers 15 residues. Unmatched junction bases numbered 3, after V lost 4 bases and J lost 0 bases.

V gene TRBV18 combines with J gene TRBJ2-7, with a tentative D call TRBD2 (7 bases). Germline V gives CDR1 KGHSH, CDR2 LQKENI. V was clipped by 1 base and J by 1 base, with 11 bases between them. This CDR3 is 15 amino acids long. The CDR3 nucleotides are TGTGCCAGCTCACCACTCGGGGGGCAGTCCTACGAGCAGTACTTC. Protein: CASSPLGGQSYEQYF.

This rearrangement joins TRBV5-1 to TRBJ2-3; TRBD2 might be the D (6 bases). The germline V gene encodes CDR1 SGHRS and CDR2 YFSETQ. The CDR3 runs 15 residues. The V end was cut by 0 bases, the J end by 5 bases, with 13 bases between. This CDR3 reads CASSLDGAGLDTQYF. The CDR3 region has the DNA TGCGCCAGCAGCTTGGACGGGGCGGGATTAGATACGCAGTATTTT.

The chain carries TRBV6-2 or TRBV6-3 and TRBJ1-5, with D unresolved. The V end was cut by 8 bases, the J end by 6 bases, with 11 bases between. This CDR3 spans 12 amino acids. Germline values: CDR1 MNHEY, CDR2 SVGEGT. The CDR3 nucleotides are TGTGCCAGCCACCAGGTCACTCAGCCCCAGCATTTT. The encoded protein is CASHQVTQPQHF.

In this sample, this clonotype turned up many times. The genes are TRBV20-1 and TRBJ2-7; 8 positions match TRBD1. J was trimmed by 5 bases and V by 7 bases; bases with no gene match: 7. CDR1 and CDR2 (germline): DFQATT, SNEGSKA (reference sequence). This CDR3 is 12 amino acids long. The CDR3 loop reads CSESLQGDEQYF. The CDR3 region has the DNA TGCAGTGAGTCCTTACAGGGGGACGAGCAGTACTTC.

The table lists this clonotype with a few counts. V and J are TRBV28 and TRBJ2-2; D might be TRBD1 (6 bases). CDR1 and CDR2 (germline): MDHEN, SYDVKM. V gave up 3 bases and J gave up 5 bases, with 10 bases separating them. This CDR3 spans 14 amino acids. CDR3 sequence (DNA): TGTGCCAGCAGTTTCCAGGGGCGGACCGGGGAGCTGTTTTTT. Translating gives CASSFQGRTGELFF.

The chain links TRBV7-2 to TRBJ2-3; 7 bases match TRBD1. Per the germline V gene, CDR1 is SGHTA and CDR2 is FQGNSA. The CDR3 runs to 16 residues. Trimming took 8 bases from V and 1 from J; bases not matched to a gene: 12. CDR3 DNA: TGTGCCAGCCGGTCCGGGTCGGACAGGCGCACAGATACGCAGTATTTT. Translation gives CASRSGSDRRTDTQYF.

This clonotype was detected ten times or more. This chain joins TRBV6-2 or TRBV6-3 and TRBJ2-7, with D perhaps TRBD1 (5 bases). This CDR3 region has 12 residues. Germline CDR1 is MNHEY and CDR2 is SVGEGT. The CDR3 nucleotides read TGTGCTACCCGGGCAGGGTACAACGAGCAGTACTTC. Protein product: CATRAGYNEQYF.

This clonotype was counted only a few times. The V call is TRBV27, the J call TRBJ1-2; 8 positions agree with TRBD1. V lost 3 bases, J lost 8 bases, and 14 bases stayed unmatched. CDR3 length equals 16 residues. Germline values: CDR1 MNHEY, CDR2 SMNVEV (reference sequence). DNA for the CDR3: TGTGCCAGCAGTTTCCGCTTCACAGGGGGATCCGTAGGCTACACCTTC. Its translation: CASSFRFTGGSVGYTF.

In DNA, the CDR3 is TGTGCCAGCAGTGAGTCTACTTTGAGGAATGAGCAGTTCTTC. It specifies CASSESTLRNEQFF. The chain employs TRBV2 and TRBJ2-1; D not resolved. The CDR3 has 14 residues. The germline V gene encodes CDR1 SNHLY and CDR2 FYNNEI. The V end was cut by 3 bases, the J end by 7 bases, with 13 bases between.

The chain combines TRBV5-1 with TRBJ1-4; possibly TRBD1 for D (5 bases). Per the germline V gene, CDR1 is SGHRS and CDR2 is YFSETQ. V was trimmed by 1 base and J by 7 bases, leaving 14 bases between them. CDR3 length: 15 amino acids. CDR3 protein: CASSLRTAGVEKLFF. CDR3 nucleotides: TGCGCCAGCAGCTTGAGGACGGCGGGGGTTGAAAAACTGTTTTTT.

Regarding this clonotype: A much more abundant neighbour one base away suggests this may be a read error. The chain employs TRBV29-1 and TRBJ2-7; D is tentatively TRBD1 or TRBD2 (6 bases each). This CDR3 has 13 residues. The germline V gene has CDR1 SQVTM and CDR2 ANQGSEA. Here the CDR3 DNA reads TGCAGCGTTACGCTCGGGGGCCCCTACGAGCAGTGCTTC. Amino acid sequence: CSVTLGGPYEQCF.

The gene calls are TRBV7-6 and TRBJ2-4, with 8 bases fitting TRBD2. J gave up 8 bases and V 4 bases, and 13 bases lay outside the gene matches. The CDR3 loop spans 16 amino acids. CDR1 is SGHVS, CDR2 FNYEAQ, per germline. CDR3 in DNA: TGTGCCAGCAGCTCCGGGACTAGGGTTTCGGGGGACATTCAGTACTTC. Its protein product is CASSSGTRVSGDIQYF.

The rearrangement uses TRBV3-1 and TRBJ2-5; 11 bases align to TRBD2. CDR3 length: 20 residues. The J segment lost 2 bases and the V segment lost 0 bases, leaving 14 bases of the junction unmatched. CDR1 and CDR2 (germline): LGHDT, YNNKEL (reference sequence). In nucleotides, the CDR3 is TGTGCCAGCAGCCAAGATCCAGGGGTACAGACTAGCGGGGATCAAGAGACCCAGTACTTC. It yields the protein CASSQDPGVQTSGDQETQYF.

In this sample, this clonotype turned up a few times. CDR3 amino acids: CASSLGWGQDYEQYF. The CDR3 DNA is TGTGCCAGCAGTTTAGGGTGGGGACAGGACTACGAGCAGTACTTC. The chain combines TRBV28 with TRBJ2-7; 8 bases align to TRBD1. This CDR3 is built from 15 residues. Germline-derived CDR1 and CDR2 are MDHEN and SYDVKM. V gave up 2 bases and J gave up 3 bases; unmatched junction bases: 6.

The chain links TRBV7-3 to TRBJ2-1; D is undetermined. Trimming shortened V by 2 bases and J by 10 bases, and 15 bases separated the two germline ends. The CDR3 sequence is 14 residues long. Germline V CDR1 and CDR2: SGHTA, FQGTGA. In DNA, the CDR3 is TGTGCCAGCAGCTTACAGGTTTCAGCAGAGGAGCAGTTCTTC. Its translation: CASSLQVSAEEQFF. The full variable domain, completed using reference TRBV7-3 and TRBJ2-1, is GAGVSQTPSNKVTEKGKYVELRCDPISGHTALYWYRQSLGQGPEFLIYFQGTGAADDSGLPNDRFFAVRPEGSVSTLKIQRTERGDSAVYLCASSLQVSAEEQFFGPGTRLTVL.

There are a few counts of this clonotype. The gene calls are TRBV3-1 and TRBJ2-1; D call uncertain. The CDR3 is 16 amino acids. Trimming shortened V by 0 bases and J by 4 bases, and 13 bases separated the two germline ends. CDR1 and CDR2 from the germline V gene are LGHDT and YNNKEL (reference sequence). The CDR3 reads CASSQDRQPWYNEQFF. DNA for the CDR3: TGTGCCAGCAGCCAAGATCGCCAGCCTTGGTACAATGAGCAGTTCTTC.

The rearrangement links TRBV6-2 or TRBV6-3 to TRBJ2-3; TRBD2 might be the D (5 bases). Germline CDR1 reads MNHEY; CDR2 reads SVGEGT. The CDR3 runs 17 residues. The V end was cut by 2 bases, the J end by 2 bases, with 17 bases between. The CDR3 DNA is TGTGCCAGCAGTTACAAGTATCGGGGAGAGGACACAGATACGCAGTATTTT. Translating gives CASSYKYRGEDTDTQYF.

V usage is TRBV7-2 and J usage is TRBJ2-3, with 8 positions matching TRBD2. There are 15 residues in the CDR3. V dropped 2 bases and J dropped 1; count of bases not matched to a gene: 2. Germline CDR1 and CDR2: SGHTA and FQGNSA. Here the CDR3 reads CASSLLREGTDTQYF. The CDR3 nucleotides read TGTGCCAGCAGCTTATTGCGGGAGGGCACAGATACGCAGTATTTT.